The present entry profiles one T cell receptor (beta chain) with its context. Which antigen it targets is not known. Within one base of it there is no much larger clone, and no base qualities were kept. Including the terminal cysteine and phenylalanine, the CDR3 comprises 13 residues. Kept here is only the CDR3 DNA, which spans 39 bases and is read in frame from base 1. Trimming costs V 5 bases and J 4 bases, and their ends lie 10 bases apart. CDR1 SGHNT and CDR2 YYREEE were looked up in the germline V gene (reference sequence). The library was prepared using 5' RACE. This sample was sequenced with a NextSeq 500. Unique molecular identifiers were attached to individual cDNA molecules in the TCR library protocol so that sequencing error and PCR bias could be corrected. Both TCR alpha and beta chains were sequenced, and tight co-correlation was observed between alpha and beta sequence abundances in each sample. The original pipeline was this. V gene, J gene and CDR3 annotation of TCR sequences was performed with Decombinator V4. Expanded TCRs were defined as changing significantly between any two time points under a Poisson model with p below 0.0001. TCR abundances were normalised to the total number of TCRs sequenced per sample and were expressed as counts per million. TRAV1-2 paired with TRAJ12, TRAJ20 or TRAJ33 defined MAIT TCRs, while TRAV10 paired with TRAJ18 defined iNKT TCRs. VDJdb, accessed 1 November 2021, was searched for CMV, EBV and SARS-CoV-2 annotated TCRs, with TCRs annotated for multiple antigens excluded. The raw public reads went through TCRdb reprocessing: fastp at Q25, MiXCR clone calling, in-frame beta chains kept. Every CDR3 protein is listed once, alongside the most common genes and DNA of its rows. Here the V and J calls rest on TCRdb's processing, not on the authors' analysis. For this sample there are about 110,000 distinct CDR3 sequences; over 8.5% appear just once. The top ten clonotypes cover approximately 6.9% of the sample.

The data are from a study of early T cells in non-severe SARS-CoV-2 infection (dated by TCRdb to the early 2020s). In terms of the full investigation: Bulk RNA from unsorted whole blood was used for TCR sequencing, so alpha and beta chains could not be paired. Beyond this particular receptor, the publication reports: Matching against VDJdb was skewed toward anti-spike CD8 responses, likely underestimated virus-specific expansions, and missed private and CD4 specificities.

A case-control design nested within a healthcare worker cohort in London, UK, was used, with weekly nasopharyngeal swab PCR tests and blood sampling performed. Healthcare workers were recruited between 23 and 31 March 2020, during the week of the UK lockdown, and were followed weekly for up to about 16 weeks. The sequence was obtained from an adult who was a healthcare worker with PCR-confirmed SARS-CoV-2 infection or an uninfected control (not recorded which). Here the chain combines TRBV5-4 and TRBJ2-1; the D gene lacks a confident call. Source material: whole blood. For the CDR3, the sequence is CASRFKDYNEQFF. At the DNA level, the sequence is TGTGCCAGCAGATTTAAAGATTACAATGAGCAGTTCTTC.